The text below deals with one T cell receptor beta chain. What it binds is unknown. This sample is part of a study of cytomegalovirus exposure and HLA in healthy donors. General observations from the study: High specificity and sensitivity for cytomegalovirus status were reported for the classifier.

Germline lookup yields CDR1 SEHNR and CDR2 FQNEAQ (reference sequence). V shed 0 bases and J 2 bases; nucleotides not matched to a gene: 5. The CDR3 runs 16 residues. Only in-frame clones appear in the TCRdb table, and some are missing; sequencing was by immunoSEQ multiplex PCR. The data contain about 220,000 clones, around nine tenths of them seen just once; the ten biggest clones take up about 3%. The chain employs TRBV7-9 and TRBJ2-7; 9 nucleotides match TRBD1. The receptor was isolated from a woman aged 18-29 years in good health and CMV-seronegative. Specimen: PBMCs. CDR3 coding DNA: TGTGCCAGCAGCTTAGCTGCGGGACAGGGAACCTACGAGCAGTACTTC. It specifies CASSLAAGQGTYEQYF. Full variable domain (missing parts from reference TRBV7-9 and TRBJ2-7): DTGVSQNPRHKITKRGQNVTFRCDPISEHNRLYWYRQTLGQGPEFLTYFQNEAQLEKSRLLSDRFSAERPKGSFSTLEIQRTEQGDSAMYLCASSLAAGQGTYEQYFGPGTRLTVT.